The T cell receptor (beta chain) described here comes from a study of shared clonotypes between healthy human individuals. Study results and caveats: The generation probabilities recorded for non-shared clonotypes fell below those of clonotypes shared by all four donors.

This CDR3 is 13 amino acids long. V was trimmed by 0 bases and J by 6 bases, leaving 9 bases between them. Looked up from germline, CDR1 is SGHNT and CDR2 is YYREEE (reference sequence). Study donors comprised healthy, HIV-negative adults devoid of recent acute infection or vaccination. Assay: immunoSEQ multiplex PCR; the TCRdb copy retains only in-frame clones and omits some. The sample records around 2.5 million clones, 93% being singletons. Of note for this clone: Its antigen is currently unknown.

Sample: naive CD4+ T cells from PBMCs. The subset: CD45RA+ positively selected. The chain combines TRBV5-4 with TRBJ1-1; D gene uncertain. This sequence originates from a man aged 18-30 years in good health. Some clones in this sample may be carry-over from other donors' samples. CDR3 in amino acids: CASSLVVDAEAFF. As DNA, the CDR3 is TGTGCCAGCAGCTTGGTTGTGGACGCTGAAGCTTTCTTT.